A single sample is the source of the 13 T cell receptor beta chains below, sequenced in a study of Ad26.COV2.S vaccination and SARS-CoV-2 variants. Some clones are missing from TCRdb's copy, which holds only in-frame ones; the method was immunoSEQ multiplex PCR. The profile shows about 410,000 clones, around 92% of them singletons. Treatment of the sample: about 20 received Ad26.COV2.S at low or high dose, single or two shots; roughly 5 received placebo; per-sample allocation not given. Sampling took place 63 days after the first vaccine or placebo injection. The sample in question was peripheral blood, obtained in a trial of Ad26.COV2.S vaccine versus placebo. All receptors come from a person aged 18-60 years who received the Ad26.COV2.S COVID-19 vaccine or a placebo.

The chain employs TRBV19 and TRBJ1-1; D perhaps matches TRBD1 (6 bases). V lost 1 base to trimming and J lost 5 bases, with 14 bases between them. Per germline, CDR1 LNHDA and CDR2 SQIVND (reference sequence). The CDR3 is 15 amino acids. CDR3 sequence (DNA): TGTGCCAGTAGTATAGTGCCAGGGGTCGGGACTGAAGCTTTCTTT. Protein product: CASSIVPGVGTEAFF.

This rearrangement joins TRBV27 to TRBJ2-3; perhaps TRBD2 as D (5 bases). The CDR3 spans 14 residues. Per the germline V gene, CDR1 is MNHEY and CDR2 is SMNVEV (reference sequence). The V end lost 4 bases, the J end lost 2 bases, and 10 bases lay between the germline ends. CDR3 in DNA: TGTGCCAGCAGTTCAGACTACAACACAGATACGCAGTATTTT. Translated: CASSSDYNTDTQYF.

This sequence joins TRBV5-5 and TRBJ2-7; 13 positions match TRBD2. The CDR3 is 15 residues long. Trimming removed 4 bases from V and 5 bases from J; junction bases left unmatched: 6. CDR1 is SGHKS, CDR2 YYEKEE, per germline (reference sequence). The CDR3 nucleotides read TGTGCCAGCAGCAAGGGACTAGCGGGGCCCGACGAGCAGTACTTC. Residues: CASSKGLAGPDEQYF.

The chain uses TRBV6-5 and TRBJ1-2, with D perhaps matching TRBD1 (5 bases). V dropped 6 bases and J dropped 2 bases, with 13 bases sitting between them. Germline lookup yields CDR1 MNHEY and CDR2 SVGAGI. The CDR3 is made up of 14 amino acids. DNA for the CDR3: TGTGCCAGCAGGCCGGGTGGGGGAAACTATGGCTACACCTTC. Translating gives CASRPGGGNYGYTF.

This chain joins TRBV4-3 and TRBJ2-1; D remains ambiguous. Germline assignment: CDR1 LGHNA and CDR2 YSLEER. V lost 4 bases and J 1 base, leaving 14 bases between the germline ends. The CDR3 is 16 residues long. The CDR3, as DNA: TGCGCCAGCAGCCTATTTAATTGGGGTTCCTACAATGAGCAGTTCTTC. Translation: CASSLFNWGSYNEQFF.

The chain is built from TRBV2 and TRBJ2-3; D unresolved. In germline, CDR1 is SNHLY, CDR2 FYNNEI. V lost 5 bases and J 2 bases, leaving 5 bases between the germline ends. CDR3 length equals 12 residues. The CDR3, as DNA: TGTGCCAGCAGTTTCGTCACAGATACGCAGTATTTT. Translated, it gives CASSFVTDTQYF.

The genes are TRBV30 and TRBJ2-1; D possibly matches TRBD1 or TRBD2 (5 bases each). With 0 bases removed from V and 1 base from J, the gap between germline ends came to 13 bases. Germline V lookup: CDR1 GTSNPN, CDR2 SVGIG (reference sequence). The CDR3 loop spans 16 amino acids. CDR3 region: CAWSVRGRTSYNEQFF. CDR3 coding DNA: TGTGCCTGGAGTGTACGGGGCAGGACTTCCTACAATGAGCAGTTCTTC.

The gene calls are TRBV4-3 and TRBJ1-6; no reliable D call. The CDR3 contains 15 residues. Trimming took off 4 bases at V and 0 bases at J, with 7 bases between the two ends. The germline V gene has CDR1 LGHNA and CDR2 YSLEER. The CDR3 reads CASSLRFSYNSPLHF. The CDR3 DNA follows: TGCGCCAGCAGCCTCAGGTTCTCCTATAATTCACCCCTCCACTTT.

This chain connects TRBV4-3 to TRBJ2-1; D is possibly TRBD2 (6 bases). Germline values: CDR1 LGHNA, CDR2 YSLEER. The CDR3 sequence is 15 residues long. Trimming shortened V by 0 bases and J by 8 bases, and 14 bases separated the two germline ends. CDR3 DNA: TGCGCCAGCAGCCAAGAAGCGACTAGGCGCTATGAGCAGTTCTTC. Translation: CASSQEATRRYEQFF.

The CDR3 coding sequence is TGTGCCAGCAGCCAAGATCGGTGGGGCAGCTTAAACTACAATGAGCAGTTCTTC. Encoded protein: CASSQDRWGSLNYNEQFF. The V call is TRBV3-1 (or the pseudogene TRBV3-2), the J call TRBJ2-1; D is possibly TRBD1 (5 bases). Germline V gene lookup returns CDR1 LGHDT and CDR2 YNNKEL (reference sequence). Trimming shortened V by 0 bases and J by 3 bases, and 18 bases separated the two germline ends. The CDR3 is 18 amino acids.

This clone has just one count. The V and J genes are TRBV6-6 and TRBJ1-5; 7 nucleotides match TRBD1. J gave up 1 base and V 4 bases, and 4 bases lay outside the gene matches. Germline V CDR1 and CDR2: MNHNY, SVGAGI (reference sequence). The length of the CDR3 is 15 residues. CDR3 amino acids: CASSFTGVSNQPQHF. The DNA for the CDR3 is TGTGCCAGCAGTTTTACAGGGGTGAGCAATCAGCCCCAGCATTTT.

The chain carries TRBV3-1 (or the pseudogene TRBV3-2) and TRBJ2-7, with 7 bases aligning to TRBD1. V shed 1 base, J shed 4 bases, and the junction held 10 bases outside the gene matches. Germline V gene data show CDR1 as LGHDT and CDR2 as YNNKEL (reference sequence). The CDR3 sequence is 16 residues long. This CDR3 reads CASSQAVSTGFYEQYF. The CDR3 DNA reads TGTGCCAGCAGCCAAGCGGTGTCGACAGGGTTTTACGAGCAGTACTTC.

CDR3 DNA sequence: TGTGCCAGCAGTTGGGGCCGAAGGACTGAAGCTTTCTTT. It specifies CASSWGRRTEAFF. This chain links TRBV6-5 with TRBJ1-1; TRBD1 might be the D (5 bases). V gave up 4 bases and J gave up 5 bases, with 11 bases separating them. Per the germline V gene, CDR1 is MNHEY and CDR2 is SVGAGI. The length of the CDR3 is 13 residues.